This TCR beta chain was recovered during a study of shared T cell receptors in the human thymus. Some clones are missing from TCRdb's copy, which holds only in-frame ones; the method was immunoSEQ multiplex PCR. The repertoire holds over 650,000 clones, with approximately 89% as singletons. Germline CDR1 reads SNHLY; CDR2 reads FYNNEI. The CDR3 contains 13 residues. Trimming cost V 6 bases and J 3 bases, with 11 bases left between them. These records were also assigned to another study, of human thymus T cells.

V usage is TRBV2 and J usage is TRBJ1-1; possibly TRBD1 for D (5 bases). Sequencing was carried out using thymocytes. The origin of this receptor is a boy younger than two with a congenital heart defect. CDR3 nucleotide sequence: TGTGCCAGCAGGGCAGGGAGGCACACTGAAGCTTTCTTT. It encodes CASRAGRHTEAFF. The full variable domain, in which reference TRBV2 and TRBJ1-1 provide the parts outside the CDR3, is EPEVTQTPSHQVTQMGQEVILRCVPISNHLYFYWYRQILGQKVEFLVSFYNNEISEKSEIFDDQFSVERPDGSNFTLKIRSTKLEDSAMYFCASRAGRHTEAFFGQGTRLTVV.